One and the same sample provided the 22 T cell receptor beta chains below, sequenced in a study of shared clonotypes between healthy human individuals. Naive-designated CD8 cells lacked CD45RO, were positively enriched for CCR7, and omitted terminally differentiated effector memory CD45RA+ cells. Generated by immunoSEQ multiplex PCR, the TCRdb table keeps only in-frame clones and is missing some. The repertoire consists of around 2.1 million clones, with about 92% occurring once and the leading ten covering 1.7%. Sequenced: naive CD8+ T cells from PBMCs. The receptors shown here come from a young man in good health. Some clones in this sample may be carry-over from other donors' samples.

The CDR3 sequence is CSVTGGGGYTF. CDR3 bases: TGCAGCGTTACAGGGGGGGGCGGCTACACCTTC. The V call is TRBV29-1, the J call TRBJ1-2; 8 bases match TRBD1. J was trimmed by 8 bases and V by 5 bases; bases with no gene match: 4. Germline V CDR1 and CDR2: SQVTM, ANQGSEA. The CDR3 runs 11 residues.

The DNA of the CDR3 is TGTGCCAGCAGCTTGAGTTCCCGCTCTGGAAACACCATATATTTT. It translates to CASSLSSRSGNTIYF. The chain uses TRBV7-9 and TRBJ1-3; D remains unclear. This CDR3 is built from 15 residues. Per germline, CDR1 SEHNR and CDR2 FQNEAQ (reference sequence). Trimming took 3 bases from V and 0 from J, leaving 9 bases between them.

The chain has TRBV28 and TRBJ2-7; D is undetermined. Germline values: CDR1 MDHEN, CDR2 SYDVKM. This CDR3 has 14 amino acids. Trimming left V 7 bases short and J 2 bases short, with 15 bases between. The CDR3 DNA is TGTGCCAGCACCACACTTAAGGGCCCCTACGAGCAGTACTTC. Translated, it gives CASTTLKGPYEQYF.

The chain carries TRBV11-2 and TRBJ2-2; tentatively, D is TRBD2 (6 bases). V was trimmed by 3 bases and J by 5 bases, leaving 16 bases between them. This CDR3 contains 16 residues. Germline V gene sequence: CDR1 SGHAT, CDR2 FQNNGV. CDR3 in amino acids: CASSFRRDSRTGELFF. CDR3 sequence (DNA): TGTGCCAGCAGCTTTCGGCGGGATAGCCGGACCGGGGAGCTGTTTTTT.

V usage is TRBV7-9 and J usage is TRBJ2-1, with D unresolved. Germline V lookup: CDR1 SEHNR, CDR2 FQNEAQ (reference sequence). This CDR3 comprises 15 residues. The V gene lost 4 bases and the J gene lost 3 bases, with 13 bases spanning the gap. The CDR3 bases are TGTGCCAGCAGCTCGGACCTCACTGACTACAATGAGCAGTTCTTC. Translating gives CASSSDLTDYNEQFF.

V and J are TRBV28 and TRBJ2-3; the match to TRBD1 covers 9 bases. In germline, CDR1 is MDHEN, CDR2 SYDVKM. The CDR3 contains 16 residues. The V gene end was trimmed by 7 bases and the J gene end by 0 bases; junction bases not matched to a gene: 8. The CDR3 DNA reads TGTGCCAGCACCCAACAGGGGGCGTTAAGCACAGATACGCAGTATTTT. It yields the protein CASTQQGALSTDTQYF. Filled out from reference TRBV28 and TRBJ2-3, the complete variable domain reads DVKVTQSSRYLVKRTGEKVFLECVQDMDHENMFWYRQDPGLGLRLIYFSYDVKMKEKGDIPEGYSVSREKKERFSLILESASTNQTSMYLCASTQQGALSTDTQYFGPGTRLTVL.

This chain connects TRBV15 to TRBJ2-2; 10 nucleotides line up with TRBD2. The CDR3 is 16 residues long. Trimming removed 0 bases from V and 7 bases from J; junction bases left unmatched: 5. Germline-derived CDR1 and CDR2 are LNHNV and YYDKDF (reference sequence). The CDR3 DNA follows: TGTGCCACCAGCAGAGATCGAGCGGGAGGGAACGGGGAGCTGTTTTTT. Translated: CATSRDRAGGNGELFF.

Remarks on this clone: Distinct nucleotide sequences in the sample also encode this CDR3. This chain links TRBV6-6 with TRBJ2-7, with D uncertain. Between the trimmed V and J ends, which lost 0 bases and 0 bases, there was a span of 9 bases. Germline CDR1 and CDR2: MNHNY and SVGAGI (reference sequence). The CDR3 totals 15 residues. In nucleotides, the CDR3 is TGTGCCAGCAGTTACTCGTCGGGTTCCTCCTACGAGCAGTACTTC. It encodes CASSYSSGSSYEQYF.

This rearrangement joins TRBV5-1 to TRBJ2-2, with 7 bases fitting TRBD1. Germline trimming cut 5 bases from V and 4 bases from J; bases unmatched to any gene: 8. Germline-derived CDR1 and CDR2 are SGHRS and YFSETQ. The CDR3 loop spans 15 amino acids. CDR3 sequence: CASSLRQGSTGELFF. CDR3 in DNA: TGCGCCAGCAGTCTTAGACAGGGAAGCACCGGGGAGCTGTTTTTT. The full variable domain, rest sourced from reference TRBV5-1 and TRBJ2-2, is KAGVTQTPRYLIKTRGQQVTLSCSPISGHRSVSWYQQTPGQGLQFLFEYFSETQRNKGNFPGRFSGRQFSNSRSEMNVSTLELGDSALYLCASSLRQGSTGELFFGEGSRLTVL.

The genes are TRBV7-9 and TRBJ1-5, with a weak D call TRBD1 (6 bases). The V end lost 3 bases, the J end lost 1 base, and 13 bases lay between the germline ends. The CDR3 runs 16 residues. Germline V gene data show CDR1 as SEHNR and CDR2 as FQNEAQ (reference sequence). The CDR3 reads CASSLSGANSNQPQHF. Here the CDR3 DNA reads TGTGCCAGCAGCTTGTCAGGGGCTAACAGCAATCAGCCCCAGCATTTT.

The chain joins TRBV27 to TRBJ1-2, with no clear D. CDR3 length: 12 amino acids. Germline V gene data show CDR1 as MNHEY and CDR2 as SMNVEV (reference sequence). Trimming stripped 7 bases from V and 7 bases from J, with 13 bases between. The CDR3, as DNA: TGTGCCAGCAAGGAGGGAACTGGTGGCTACACCTTC. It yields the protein CASKEGTGGYTF.

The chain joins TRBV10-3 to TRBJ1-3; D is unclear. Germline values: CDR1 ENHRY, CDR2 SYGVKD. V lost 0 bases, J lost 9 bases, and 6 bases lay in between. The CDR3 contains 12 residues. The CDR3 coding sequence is TGTGCCATCAGTGAGTCCCCCCCCACCATATATTTT. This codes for CAISESPPTIYF.

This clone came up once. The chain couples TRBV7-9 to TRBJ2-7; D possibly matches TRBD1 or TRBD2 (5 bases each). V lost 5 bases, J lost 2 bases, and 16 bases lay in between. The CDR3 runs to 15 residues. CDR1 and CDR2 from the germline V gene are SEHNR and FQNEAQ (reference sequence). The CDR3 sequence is CASSRSGPSPYEQYF. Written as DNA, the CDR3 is TGTGCCAGCAGCCGTTCGGGGCCGAGCCCCTACGAGCAGTACTTC.

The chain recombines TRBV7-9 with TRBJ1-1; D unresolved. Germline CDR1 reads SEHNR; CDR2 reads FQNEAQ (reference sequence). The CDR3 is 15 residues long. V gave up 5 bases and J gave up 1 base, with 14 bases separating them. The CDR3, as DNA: TGTGCCAGCAGCCTGGAGGGAAGAGCGAACACTGAAGCTTTCTTT. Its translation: CASSLEGRANTEAFF.

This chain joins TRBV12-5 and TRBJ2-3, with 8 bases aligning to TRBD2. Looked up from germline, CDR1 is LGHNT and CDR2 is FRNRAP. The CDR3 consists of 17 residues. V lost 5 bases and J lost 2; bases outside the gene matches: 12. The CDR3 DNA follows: TGTGCTAGTGGTGACCTCCTAGCGGGCGGGCTCACAGATACGCAGTATTTT. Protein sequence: CASGDLLAGGLTDTQYF.

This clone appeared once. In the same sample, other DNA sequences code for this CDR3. CDR3 bases: TGTGCCAGCAGCCCCGGACCCCAAGAGACCCAGTACTTC. It translates to CASSPGPQETQYF. The V gene is TRBV7-9, the J gene TRBJ2-5; D is ambiguous. The CDR3 covers 13 residues. Germline V lookup: CDR1 SEHNR, CDR2 FQNEAQ (reference sequence). V lost 5 bases and J 1 base, leaving 8 bases between the germline ends.

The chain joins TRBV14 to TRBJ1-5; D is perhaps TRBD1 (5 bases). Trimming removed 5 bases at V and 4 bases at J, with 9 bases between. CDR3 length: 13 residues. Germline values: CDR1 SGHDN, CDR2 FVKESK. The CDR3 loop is CASSIDSNQPQHF. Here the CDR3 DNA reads TGTGCCAGCAGCATCGACAGTAATCAGCCCCAGCATTTT.

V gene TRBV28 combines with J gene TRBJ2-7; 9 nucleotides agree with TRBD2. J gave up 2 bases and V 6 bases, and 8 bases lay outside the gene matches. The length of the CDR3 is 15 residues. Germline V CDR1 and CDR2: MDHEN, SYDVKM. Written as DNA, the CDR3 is TGTGCCAGCAGATCGCTGGGACTAGCAACCTACGAGCAGTACTTC. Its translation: CASRSLGLATYEQYF.

This CDR3 is CASADFVEQFF. The DNA of the CDR3 is TGTGCCAGTGCAGACTTCGTCGAGCAGTTCTTC. The J gene is TRBJ2-1, the V gene TRBV19, with D uncertain. The CDR3 consists of 11 residues. In germline, CDR1 is LNHDA, CDR2 SQIVND (reference sequence). Trimming pared 8 bases from V and 10 bases from J, leaving 12 bases between.

The CDR3, as DNA: TGTGCCAGCAGTTCCTCATGGGGGGGACAGGGCCGAAGGGGGACTGAAGCTTTCTTT. Translated, it gives CASSSSWGGQGRRGTEAFF. The V gene is TRBV27, the J gene TRBJ1-1, with 9 bases matching TRBD1. V trimming: 4 bases; J trimming: 5 bases; junction bases outside the gene matches: 20. The CDR3 consists of 19 residues. Germline CDR1 MNHEY, CDR2 SMNVEV (reference sequence).

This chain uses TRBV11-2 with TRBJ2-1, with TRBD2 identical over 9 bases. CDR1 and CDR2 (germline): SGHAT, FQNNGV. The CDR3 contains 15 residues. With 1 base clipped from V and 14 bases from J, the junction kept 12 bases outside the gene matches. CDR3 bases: TGTGCCAGCAGCTTAGTGTTTAGCGGGAGCGCCTTAAAGTTCTTC. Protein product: CASSLVFSGSALKFF.

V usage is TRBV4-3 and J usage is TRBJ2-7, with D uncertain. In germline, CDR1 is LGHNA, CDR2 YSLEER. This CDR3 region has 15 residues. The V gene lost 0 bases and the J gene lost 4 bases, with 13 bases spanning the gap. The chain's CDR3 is CASSQELGKGYEQYF. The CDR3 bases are TGCGCCAGCAGCCAAGAGCTTGGGAAGGGTTACGAGCAGTACTTC.